This entry describes one TCR beta chain. Germline-derived CDR1 and CDR2 are MNHEY and SMNVEV (reference sequence). V lost 4 bases to trimming and J lost 0 bases, with 13 bases between them. The CDR3 runs 16 residues. These data come from a study of T-cell reconstitution after alpha-beta-depleted transplantation in children. Unique molecular identifiers were used in preparing the TCRbeta library. TCRdb used MiXCR to reprocess the PCR reads, holding one entry per CDR3 protein. The data hold roughly 180,000 distinct CDR3 sequences, with about 14% observed a single time. The V call is TRBV27, the J call TRBJ2-1; no reliable D call. Specimen: PBMCs from the stem cell graft donor, collected from the stem cell graft. The receptor was derived from a human donor who donated a stem cell graft to a child with acute lymphoblastic leukemia. The CDR3 protein is CASSYKGRRSYNEQFF. CDR3 DNA sequence: TGTGCCAGCAGTTACAAGGGCCGACGCTCCTACAATGAGCAGTTCTTC.